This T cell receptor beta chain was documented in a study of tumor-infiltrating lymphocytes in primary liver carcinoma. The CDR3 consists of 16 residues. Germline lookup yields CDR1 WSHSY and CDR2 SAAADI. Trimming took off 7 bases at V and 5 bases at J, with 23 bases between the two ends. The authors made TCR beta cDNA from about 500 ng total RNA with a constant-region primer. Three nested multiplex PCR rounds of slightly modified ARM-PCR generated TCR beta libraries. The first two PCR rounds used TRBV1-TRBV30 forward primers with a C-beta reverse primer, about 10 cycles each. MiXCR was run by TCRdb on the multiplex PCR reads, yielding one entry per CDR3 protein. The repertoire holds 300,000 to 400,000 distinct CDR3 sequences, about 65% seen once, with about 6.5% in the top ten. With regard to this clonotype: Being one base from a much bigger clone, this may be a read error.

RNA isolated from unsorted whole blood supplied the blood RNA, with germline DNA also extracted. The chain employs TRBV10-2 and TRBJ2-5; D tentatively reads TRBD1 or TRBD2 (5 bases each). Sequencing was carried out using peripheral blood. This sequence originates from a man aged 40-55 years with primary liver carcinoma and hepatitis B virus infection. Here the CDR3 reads CASILGTYTPLETQYF. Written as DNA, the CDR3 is TGCGCCAGCATCCTGGGGACCTATACTCCCCTGGAGACCCAGTACTTC.